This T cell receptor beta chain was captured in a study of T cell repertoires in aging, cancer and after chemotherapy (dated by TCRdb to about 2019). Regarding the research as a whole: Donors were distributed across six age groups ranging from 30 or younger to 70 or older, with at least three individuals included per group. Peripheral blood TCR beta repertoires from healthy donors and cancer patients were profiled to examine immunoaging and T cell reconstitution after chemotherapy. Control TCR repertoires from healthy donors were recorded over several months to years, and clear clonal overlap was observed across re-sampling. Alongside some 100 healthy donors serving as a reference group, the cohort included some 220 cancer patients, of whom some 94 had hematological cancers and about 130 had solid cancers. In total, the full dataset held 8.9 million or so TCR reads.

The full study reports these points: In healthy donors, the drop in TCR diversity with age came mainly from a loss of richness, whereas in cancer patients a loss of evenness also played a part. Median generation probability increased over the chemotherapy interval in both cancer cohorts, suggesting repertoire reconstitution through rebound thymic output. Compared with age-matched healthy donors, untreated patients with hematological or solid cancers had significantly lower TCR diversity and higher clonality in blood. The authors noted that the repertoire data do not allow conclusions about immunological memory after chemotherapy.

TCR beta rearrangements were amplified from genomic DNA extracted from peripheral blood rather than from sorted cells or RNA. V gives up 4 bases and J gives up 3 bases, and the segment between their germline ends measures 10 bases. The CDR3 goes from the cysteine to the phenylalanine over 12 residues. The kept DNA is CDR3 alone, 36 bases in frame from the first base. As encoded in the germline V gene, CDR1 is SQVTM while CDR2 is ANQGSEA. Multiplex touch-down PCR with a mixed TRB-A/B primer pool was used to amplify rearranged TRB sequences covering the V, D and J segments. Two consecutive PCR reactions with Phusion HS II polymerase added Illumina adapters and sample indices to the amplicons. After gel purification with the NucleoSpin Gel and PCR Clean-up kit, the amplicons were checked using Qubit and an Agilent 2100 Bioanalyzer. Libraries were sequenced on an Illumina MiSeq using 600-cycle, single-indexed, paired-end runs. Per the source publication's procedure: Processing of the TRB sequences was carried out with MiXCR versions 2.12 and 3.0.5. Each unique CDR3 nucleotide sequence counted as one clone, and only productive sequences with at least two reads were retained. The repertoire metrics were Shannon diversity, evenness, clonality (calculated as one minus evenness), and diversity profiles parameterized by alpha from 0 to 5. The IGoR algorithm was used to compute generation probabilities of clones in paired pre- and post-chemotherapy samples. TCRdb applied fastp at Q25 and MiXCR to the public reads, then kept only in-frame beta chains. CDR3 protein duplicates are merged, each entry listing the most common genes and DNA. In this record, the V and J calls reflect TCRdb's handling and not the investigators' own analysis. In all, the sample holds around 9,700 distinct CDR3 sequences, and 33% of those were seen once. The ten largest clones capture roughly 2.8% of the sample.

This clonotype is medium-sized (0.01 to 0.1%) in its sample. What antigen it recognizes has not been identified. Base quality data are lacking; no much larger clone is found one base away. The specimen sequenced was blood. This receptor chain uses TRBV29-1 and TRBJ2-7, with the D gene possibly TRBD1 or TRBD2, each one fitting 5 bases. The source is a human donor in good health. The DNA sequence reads TGCAGCGTTGGGGGACGGGTCTACGAGCAGTACTTC. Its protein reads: CSVGGRVYEQYF.